These T cell receptor beta chains were read from a single sample in a study of a mutant IDH1 vaccine in newly diagnosed glioma. The table came from immunoSEQ multiplex PCR; TCRdb's copy has only in-frame clones and leaves some out. This repertoire shows 25,000 to 40,000 clones, around 80% found once; its top ten account for more than 20%. Their cognate antigens are unknown. Sequencing was performed on PBMCs, taken from a glioma patient whose treatment included an IDH1 peptide vaccine. These receptors came from a man aged 25 to 40 with glioma. The CDR3 runs from the conserved cysteine through the conserved F or W. The D gene is left open where the match is weak. Size values are once, few and many counts, or a class for expanded clones, and some rows have none.

d_call: TRBD2
v_call: TRBV6-6
clone_size: .
j_call: TRBJ2-4
cdr3_aa: CASSLSGRGKNIQYF
cdr3_nt: TGTGCCAGCAGTCTTAGCGGGAGGGGAAAAAACATTCAGTACTTC

d_call: .
v_call: TRBV29-1
clone_size: .
j_call: TRBJ1-2
cdr3_aa: CSVWDGGYGYTF
cdr3_nt: TGCAGCGTTTGGGATGGTGGTTATGGCTACACCTTC

d_call: TRBD1
v_call: TRBV5-8
clone_size: .
j_call: TRBJ2-7
cdr3_aa: CASSWTGPYEQYF
cdr3_nt: TGTGCCAGCAGCTGGACAGGGCCCTACGAGCAGTACTTC

d_call: .
v_call: TRBV6-1
clone_size: .
j_call: TRBJ1-5
cdr3_aa: CASSRDNLSNQPQHF
cdr3_nt: TGTGCCAGCAGTCGAGACAACCTCAGCAATCAGCCCCAGCATTTT

d_call: TRBD1
v_call: TRBV6-5
clone_size: .
j_call: TRBJ1-1
cdr3_aa: CASGSGQGYTEAFF
cdr3_nt: TGTGCCAGCGGTTCGGGACAGGGCTACACTGAAGCTTTCTTT

d_call: .
v_call: TRBV5-1
clone_size: .
j_call: TRBJ1-6
cdr3_aa: CASSLSSAGLSYNSPLHF
cdr3_nt: TGCGCCAGCAGCTTGTCGTCGGCAGGGCTCTCCTATAATTCACCCCTCCACTTT

d_call: .
v_call: TRBV5-1
clone_size: medium-sized
j_call: TRBJ1-4
cdr3_aa: CASREDSGDANEKLFF
cdr3_nt: TGCGCCAGCAGAGAAGACAGCGGAGATGCTAATGAAAAACTGTTTTTT

d_call: .
v_call: TRBV30
clone_size: .
j_call: TRBJ2-5
cdr3_aa: CAWSVGAGGETQYF
cdr3_nt: TGTGCCTGGAGTGTCGGGGCCGGGGGAGAGACCCAGTACTTC

d_call: TRBD1
v_call: TRBV7-6
clone_size: .
j_call: TRBJ2-7
cdr3_aa: CASSQRTGADLPYEQYF
cdr3_nt: TGTGCCAGCAGCCAACGGACAGGGGCTGACCTTCCCTACGAGCAGTACTTC

d_call: .
v_call: TRBV5-4
clone_size: medium-sized
j_call: TRBJ1-1
cdr3_aa: CASSRDGTNTEAFF
cdr3_nt: TGTGCCAGCAGCCGGGACGGTACGAACACTGAAGCTTTCTTT

d_call: TRBD2
v_call: TRBV9
clone_size: .
j_call: TRBJ2-2
cdr3_aa: CASSVGSGGVFGELFF
cdr3_nt: TGTGCCAGCAGCGTGGGAAGCGGGGGGGTGTTCGGGGAGCTGTTTTTT

d_call: TRBD1
v_call: TRBV30
clone_size: few
j_call: TRBJ1-5
cdr3_aa: CAWGGQNQPQHF
cdr3_nt: TGTGCCTGGGGGGGACAGAATCAGCCCCAGCATTTT

d_call: .
v_call: TRBV6-6
clone_size: .
j_call: TRBJ2-1
cdr3_aa: CASSYSVGRGDEQFF
cdr3_nt: TGTGCCAGCAGTTACTCAGTGGGCAGGGGTGATGAGCAGTTCTTC

d_call: .
v_call: TRBV5-6
clone_size: .
j_call: TRBJ2-7
cdr3_aa: CASSFLGAYEQYF
cdr3_nt: TGTGCCAGCAGCTTCTTAGGGGCCTACGAGCAGTACTTC

d_call: TRBD2
v_call: TRBV7-3
clone_size: .
j_call: TRBJ2-3
cdr3_aa: CASSRRTSGPDTQYF
cdr3_nt: TGTGCCAGCAGCAGAAGGACTAGCGGGCCAGATACGCAGTATTTT

d_call: .
v_call: TRBV27
clone_size: .
j_call: TRBJ2-2
cdr3_aa: CASSLSQGPGELFF
cdr3_nt: TGTGCCAGCAGTTTATCCCAGGGGCCCGGGGAGCTGTTTTTT

d_call: .
v_call: TRBV15
clone_size: .
j_call: TRBJ1-1
cdr3_aa: CATSRLQRGPNTEAFF
cdr3_nt: TGTGCCACCAGCAGACTCCAACGTGGCCCGAACACTGAAGCTTTCTTT

d_call: TRBD1
v_call: TRBV5-4
clone_size: .
j_call: TRBJ2-2
cdr3_aa: CASSLGRGQVGELFF
cdr3_nt: TGTGCCAGCAGCTTGGGCAGGGGGCAGGTCGGGGAGCTGTTTTTT

d_call: .
v_call: TRBV11-2
clone_size: .
j_call: TRBJ2-1
cdr3_aa: CASSFNSVGLRNEQFF
cdr3_nt: TGTGCCAGCAGCTTTAATTCAGTTGGGTTACGAAATGAGCAGTTCTTC

d_call: TRBD1
v_call: TRBV5-1
clone_size: .
j_call: TRBJ2-5
cdr3_aa: CASSPGTATDTQYF
cdr3_nt: TGCGCCAGCAGCCCGGGGACAGCTACGGACACCCAGTACTTC

d_call: TRBD2
v_call: TRBV7-9
clone_size: few
j_call: TRBJ2-1
cdr3_aa: CASSLARGDAYNEQFF
cdr3_nt: TGTGCCAGCAGCTTAGCTCGGGGGGACGCCTACAATGAGCAGTTCTTC

d_call: TRBD1
v_call: TRBV5-1
clone_size: .
j_call: TRBJ1-5
cdr3_aa: CASPPVRDRQGEGPQHF
cdr3_nt: TGCGCCAGCCCCCCAGTTAGGGACAGGCAAGGGGAAGGTCCCCAGCATTTT

d_call: .
v_call: TRBV19
clone_size: .
j_call: TRBJ2-2
cdr3_aa: CASSTRTEPAGELFF
cdr3_nt: TGTGCCAGTAGTACCCGGACAGAACCGGCGGGGGAGCTGTTTTTT

d_call: .
v_call: TRBV6-5
clone_size: few
j_call: TRBJ1-1
cdr3_aa: CASSRGGNTEAFF
cdr3_nt: TGTGCCAGCTCCCGGGGGGGGAACACTGAAGCTTTCTTT

d_call: .
v_call: TRBV5-4
clone_size: .
j_call: TRBJ1-2
cdr3_aa: CASSLGSLDYGYTF
cdr3_nt: TGTGCCAGCAGCTTGGGGTCGTTGGACTATGGCTACACCTTC

d_call: .
v_call: TRBV21-1
clone_size: .
j_call: TRBJ1-4
cdr3_aa: CASSDRRGGNEFNEKLFF
cdr3_nt: TGTGCCAGCAGCGACCGCAGGGGCGGGAACGAGTTTAATGAAAAACTGTTTTTT

d_call: .
v_call: TRBV5-4
clone_size: .
j_call: TRBJ2-2
cdr3_aa: CASSPENDGELFF
cdr3_nt: TGTGCCAGCAGCCCGGAAAATGACGGGGAGCTGTTTTTT

d_call: TRBD1
v_call: TRBV18
clone_size: .
j_call: TRBJ1-2
cdr3_aa: CASSPGTASYGYTF
cdr3_nt: TGTGCCAGCTCACCAGGGACAGCAAGTTATGGCTACACCTTC

d_call: TRBD2
v_call: TRBV5-1
clone_size: .
j_call: TRBJ2-1
cdr3_aa: CASSLTLGLAGVEQFF
cdr3_nt: TGCGCCAGCAGCTTAACCCTAGGACTAGCGGGAGTTGAGCAGTTCTTC

d_call: .
v_call: TRBV2
clone_size: .
j_call: TRBJ2-3
cdr3_aa: CASSDVGHGTSTDTQYF
cdr3_nt: TGTGCCAGCAGTGATGTAGGACACGGAACTAGCACAGATACGCAGTATTTT

d_call: .
v_call: TRBV7-8
clone_size: few
j_call: TRBJ2-6
cdr3_aa: CASSPRTAPGANVLTF
cdr3_nt: TGTGCCAGCAGCCCCCGGACAGCCCCTGGGGCCAACGTCCTGACTTTC

d_call: .
v_call: TRBV19
clone_size: .
j_call: TRBJ1-1
cdr3_aa: CASSITSWLDRSAFF
cdr3_nt: TGTGCCAGTAGTATAACGTCGTGGCTTGATCGTTCGGCTTTCTTT

d_call: .
v_call: TRBV6-6
clone_size: .
j_call: TRBJ1-1
cdr3_aa: CASSSGRTEAFF
cdr3_nt: TGTGCCAGCAGTTCAGGGAGAACTGAAGCTTTCTTT

d_call: .
v_call: TRBV11-2
clone_size: .
j_call: TRBJ1-5
cdr3_aa: CASSPWGEANQPQHF
cdr3_nt: TGTGCCAGCAGCCCTTGGGGCGAAGCCAATCAGCCCCAGCATTTT

d_call: .
v_call: TRBV7-8
clone_size: .
j_call: TRBJ1-4
cdr3_aa: CASSLGTRNEKLFF
cdr3_nt: TGTGCCAGCAGCTTAGGGACTCGGAATGAAAAACTGTTTTTT

d_call: .
v_call: TRBV6-5
clone_size: .
j_call: TRBJ1-5
cdr3_aa: CASSPGRVQPQHF
cdr3_nt: TGTGCCAGCAGCCCGGGACGGGTCCAGCCCCAGCATTTT

d_call: .
v_call: TRBV20-1
clone_size: .
j_call: TRBJ2-1
cdr3_aa: CSARFDNEQFF
cdr3_nt: TGCAGTGCTAGATTTGACAATGAGCAGTTCTTC

d_call: TRBD1
v_call: TRBV5-1
clone_size: once
j_call: TRBJ1-1
cdr3_aa: CASSRRDRDDTEAFF
cdr3_nt: TGCGCCAGCAGCAGAAGGGACAGGGATGACACTGAAGCTTTCTTT

d_call: .
v_call: TRBV10-3
clone_size: .
j_call: TRBJ2-3
cdr3_aa: CAISGVLGEVSEVADTQYF
cdr3_nt: TGTGCCATCAGTGGGGTCCTAGGGGAGGTCTCGGAGGTGGCAGATACGCAGTATTTT

d_call: TRBD1
v_call: TRBV10-1
clone_size: .
j_call: TRBJ2-4
cdr3_aa: CASSESTGGKNIQYF
cdr3_nt: TGCGCCAGCAGTGAGTCCACAGGGGGGAAAAACATTCAGTACTTC

d_call: .
v_call: TRBV6-5
clone_size: .
j_call: TRBJ2-7
cdr3_aa: CASSYRPTGIFYEQYF
cdr3_nt: TGTGCCAGCAGTTACCGGCCGACCGGGATCTTCTACGAGCAGTACTTC

d_call: .
v_call: TRBV5-8
clone_size: .
j_call: TRBJ1-4
cdr3_aa: CASSSGSNEKLFF
cdr3_nt: TGTGCCAGCAGCTCGGGGTCTAATGAAAAACTGTTTTTT

d_call: .
v_call: TRBV28
clone_size: .
j_call: TRBJ1-1
cdr3_aa: CASSLGVILRTDTEAFF
cdr3_nt: TGTGCCAGCAGTTTAGGAGTTATTTTGCGGACGGACACTGAAGCTTTCTTT

d_call: .
v_call: TRBV18
clone_size: .
j_call: TRBJ1-1
cdr3_aa: CASSGYSVNTEAFF
cdr3_nt: TGTGCCAGCTCAGGGTACAGCGTGAACACTGAAGCTTTCTTT

d_call: TRBD1
v_call: TRBV30
clone_size: .
j_call: TRBJ2-7
cdr3_aa: CALGQGYEQYF
cdr3_nt: TGTGCCCTTGGACAGGGCTACGAGCAGTACTTC

d_call: TRBD2
v_call: TRBV7-8
clone_size: .
j_call: TRBJ2-3
cdr3_aa: CASSPISGRKADTQYF
cdr3_nt: TGTGCCAGCAGCCCTATTAGCGGGAGAAAGGCAGATACGCAGTATTTT

d_call: .
v_call: TRBV30
clone_size: .
j_call: TRBJ2-7
cdr3_aa: CAWSQNAGPHFTTYEQYF
cdr3_nt: TGTGCCTGGAGCCAGAATGCCGGGCCACACTTTACAACCTACGAGCAGTACTTC

d_call: .
v_call: TRBV4-1
clone_size: .
j_call: TRBJ1-3
cdr3_aa: CASSQEEERNTIYF
cdr3_nt: TGCGCCAGCAGCCAAGAAGAGGAAAGAAACACCATATATTTT

d_call: .
v_call: TRBV5-6
clone_size: .
j_call: TRBJ1-1
cdr3_aa: CASSLAVMNTEAFF
cdr3_nt: TGTGCCAGCAGCTTGGCGGTAATGAACACTGAAGCTTTCTTT

d_call: .
v_call: TRBV5-1
clone_size: .
j_call: TRBJ1-2
cdr3_aa: CASSLGKVTANYGYTF
cdr3_nt: TGCGCCAGCAGCTTAGGGAAGGTGACAGCGAACTATGGCTACACCTTC

d_call: TRBD1
v_call: TRBV4-3
clone_size: .
j_call: TRBJ1-2
cdr3_aa: CASSPRATGAYGYTF
cdr3_nt: TGCGCCAGCAGCCCGAGAGCGACAGGGGCCTATGGCTACACCTTC